Following are 5 T cell receptor beta chains from one sample sequenced in a study of T cell responses to AZD1222 COVID-19 vaccine. The table came from immunoSEQ multiplex PCR; TCRdb's copy has only in-frame clones and leaves some out. The data contain 95,000 to 100,000 clones, about 86% of them seen just once; the ten biggest clones take up about 1.5%. Sequencing used peripheral blood, obtained on day 0 of AZD1222 vaccination. The receptors shown here come from an adult in good health.

This clone was recorded once. The V call is TRBV7-3, the J call TRBJ2-3, with TRBD2 as a possible D gene (6 bases). CDR3 length: 17 residues. The germline V gene has CDR1 SGHTA and CDR2 FQGTGA. V dropped 0 bases and J dropped 0 bases, with 13 bases sitting between them. This chain's CDR3 is CASSLTHRDSSTDTQYF. CDR3 nucleotides: TGTGCCAGCAGCTTAACACACCGGGACTCGAGCACAGATACGCAGTATTTT.

This chain joins TRBV28 and TRBJ2-7, with 7 bases identical to TRBD1. The CDR3 contains 12 residues. Germline V gene lookup returns CDR1 MDHEN and CDR2 SYDVKM. Trimming removed 10 bases from V and 3 bases from J; junction bases left unmatched: 6. The CDR3 loop reads CATLRQGYEQYF. The CDR3 nucleotides read TGTGCCACCCTCCGACAGGGCTACGAGCAGTACTTC.

Here the CDR3 reads CASTSRRSTDTQYF. CDR3 nucleotides: TGTGCCAGTACATCCCGTCGGTCCACAGATACGCAGTATTTT. The chain carries TRBV19 and TRBJ2-3, with D unresolved. The CDR3 is made up of 14 amino acids. V lost 7 bases, J lost 2 bases, and 13 bases lay in between. CDR1 and CDR2 (germline): LNHDA, SQIVND (reference sequence).

The chain joins TRBV11-2 to TRBJ1-4; weak D call: TRBD1 (6 bases). The CDR3 has 17 residues. Germline V gene sequence: CDR1 SGHAT, CDR2 FQNNGV. Trimming removed 4 bases from V and 6 bases from J, with 21 bases in between. Here the CDR3 DNA reads TGTGCCAGCAGCTCCTTAAAATCGACGGGGGCTGATGAAAAACTGTTTTTT. It translates to CASSSLKSTGADEKLFF.

This chain links TRBV28 with TRBJ1-4; unclear D gene. V was shortened by 8 bases and J by 5 bases, with 18 bases between the two germline ends. The CDR3 consists of 15 residues. Germline CDR1 is MDHEN and CDR2 is SYDVKM. The CDR3 coding sequence is TGTGCCAGCCGGGGAGGGAGAGGGAAGAATGAAAAACTGTTTTTT. Its translation is CASRGGRGKNEKLFF.